A single TCR beta chain is shown here with its context. The record originates from a study of blood T cell repertoires in COVID-19. Overall study: Both acute and convalescent COVID-19 samples were obtained from the United States, Italy and Spain. The analysed material was cDNA or gDNA that came from T cells, B-cell-depleted T cells, or PBMCs.

The CDR3 has 14 amino acids. CDR1 is LGHDT, CDR2 YNNKEL, per germline (reference sequence). Losses at the gene ends were 4 bases for V and 8 bases for J; bases not matched to a gene: 10. As handled by the study authors: Researchers report that nucleated cell counts were estimated from reference gene primer amplification. Measured with immunoSEQ multiplex PCR; TCRdb has only the in-frame clones, and not every one. V, J and clone size are those of that table, while D and trimming were read from the DNA. The sample has 200,000 to 300,000 clones, more than 80% seen once. This clonotype was sampled from an elderly woman with COVID-19, enrolled during active disease. The V and J genes are TRBV3-1 (or the pseudogene TRBV3-2) and TRBJ1-2, with TRBD1 matching 7 bases. The sequenced sample was peripheral blood. CDR3 in amino acids: CASSRLFDRDGYTF. The CDR3 bases are TGTGCCAGCAGCCGACTCTTCGACAGGGACGGCTACACCTTC.